Listed below are T cell receptor beta chains from one sample, sequenced in a study of shared clonotypes between healthy human individuals. Repertoires were generated with immunoSEQ multiplex PCR, while TCRdb's copy carries only in-frame clones and drops some. The sample has about 2.1 million clones; just under 95% are singletons. Sequencing used naive CD8+ T cells from PBMCs. Receptors originate from a young man in good health. Some clones in this sample may be carry-over from other donors' samples. The CDR3 runs from the conserved cysteine through the conserved F or W. Each record gives: clone size, J gene, D gene, V gene, CDR3 protein, CDR3 DNA. A D gene is named only where the DNA matches it firmly. Some rows mark clone size as missing; the rest say once, few, many or name a class of expanded clone.

clone_size: .; j_call: TRBJ2-5; d_call: TRBD2; v_call: TRBV18; cdr3_aa: CASSPGSVFSSGDQETQYF; cdr3_nt: TGTGCCAGCTCACCGGGATCCGTCTTTTCTAGCGGGGACCAAGAGACCCAGTACTTC
clone_size: .; j_call: TRBJ2-5; d_call: TRBD1; v_call: TRBV15; cdr3_aa: CATSRNTGVRETQYF; cdr3_nt: TGTGCCACCAGCAGGAACACAGGGGTTCGGGAGACCCAGTACTTC
clone_size: .; j_call: TRBJ2-5; d_call: .; v_call: TRBV5-1; cdr3_aa: CASSSVGFQETQYF; cdr3_nt: TGCGCCAGCAGCTCGGTCGGTTTCCAAGAGACCCAGTACTTC
clone_size: .; j_call: TRBJ1-4; d_call: .; v_call: TRBV6-5; cdr3_aa: CASSPRAGEKLFF; cdr3_nt: TGTGCCAGCAGTCCACGGGCTGGGGAAAAACTGTTTTTT
clone_size: .; j_call: TRBJ2-4; d_call: .; v_call: TRBV21-1; cdr3_aa: CANTGGLAKNIQYF; cdr3_nt: TGTGCCAACACAGGGGGCTTAGCCAAAAACATTCAGTACTTC
clone_size: once; j_call: TRBJ1-4; d_call: .; v_call: TRBV9; cdr3_aa: CASSPREVAGVALATNEKLFF; cdr3_nt: TGTGCCAGCAGCCCTCGTGAGGTCGCGGGGGTCGCCCTGGCAACTAATGAAAAACTGTTTTTT
clone_size: .; j_call: TRBJ2-5; d_call: .; v_call: TRBV29-1; cdr3_aa: CSVEWGGETQYF; cdr3_nt: TGCAGCGTTGAGTGGGGAGGAGAGACCCAGTACTTC
clone_size: .; j_call: TRBJ2-7; d_call: TRBD2; v_call: TRBV5-6; cdr3_aa: CASSSEGGASGSLGEQYF; cdr3_nt: TGTGCCAGCAGCTCGGAGGGGGGAGCGAGCGGGAGCCTGGGCGAGCAGTACTTC
clone_size: .; j_call: TRBJ2-5; d_call: .; v_call: TRBV6-1; cdr3_aa: CASSEWGDNQETQYF; cdr3_nt: TGTGCCAGCAGTGAATGGGGGGACAACCAAGAGACCCAGTACTTC
clone_size: .; j_call: TRBJ2-5; d_call: .; v_call: TRBV7-9; cdr3_aa: CASSLVRGAQYF; cdr3_nt: TGTGCCAGCAGCTTAGTACGCGGGGCCCAGTACTTC
clone_size: .; j_call: TRBJ1-5; d_call: .; v_call: TRBV5-6; cdr3_aa: CASSFASNQPQHF; cdr3_nt: TGTGCCAGCAGCTTCGCAAGCAATCAGCCCCAGCATTTT
clone_size: once; j_call: TRBJ2-2; d_call: TRBD1; v_call: TRBV11-2; cdr3_aa: CASSLRTGKNTGELFF; cdr3_nt: TGTGCCAGCAGCTTGAGGACAGGGAAGAACACCGGGGAGCTGTTTTTT
clone_size: .; j_call: TRBJ2-7; d_call: TRBD1; v_call: TRBV27; cdr3_aa: CASSFIDTGGFCEQYF; cdr3_nt: TGTGCCAGCAGTTTCATAGATACAGGGGGCTTTTGCGAGCAGTACTTC
clone_size: once; j_call: TRBJ1-5; d_call: TRBD1; v_call: TRBV5-5; cdr3_aa: CASSLNRGTGQPQHF; cdr3_nt: TGTGCCAGCAGCTTAAACAGGGGAACCGGTCAGCCCCAGCATTTT
clone_size: .; j_call: TRBJ2-1; d_call: TRBD2; v_call: TRBV7-9; cdr3_aa: CASSPPLAHSYNEQFF; cdr3_nt: TGTGCCAGCAGCCCCCCACTAGCGCACTCCTACAATGAGCAGTTCTTC
clone_size: once; j_call: TRBJ2-1; d_call: TRBD2; v_call: TRBV9; cdr3_aa: CASSSRAGGTYNEQFF; cdr3_nt: TGTGCCAGCAGCTCGAGAGCGGGAGGTACCTACAATGAGCAGTTCTTC
clone_size: .; j_call: TRBJ2-7; d_call: .; v_call: TRBV4-2; cdr3_aa: CASSHGRGDEQYF; cdr3_nt: TGTGCCAGCAGCCACGGGAGAGGCGACGAGCAGTACTTC
clone_size: .; j_call: TRBJ2-3; d_call: TRBD2; v_call: TRBV7-3; cdr3_aa: CASSLRAGATDTQYF; cdr3_nt: TGTGCCAGCAGCTTAAGGGCGGGAGCCACAGATACGCAGTATTTT
clone_size: once; j_call: TRBJ2-3; d_call: TRBD2; v_call: TRBV14; cdr3_aa: CASSQTGLAGYTDTQYF; cdr3_nt: TGTGCCAGCAGCCAGACAGGACTAGCGGGATACACAGATACGCAGTATTTT
clone_size: .; j_call: TRBJ1-1; d_call: .; v_call: TRBV19; cdr3_aa: CASSPWGGLDTEAFF; cdr3_nt: TGTGCCAGTAGTCCGTGGGGGGGCTTGGACACTGAAGCTTTCTTT
clone_size: .; j_call: TRBJ2-2; d_call: .; v_call: TRBV11-2; cdr3_aa: CASGLPSGRTGELFF; cdr3_nt: TGTGCCAGCGGACTTCCTTCGGGGCGGACCGGGGAGCTGTTTTTT
clone_size: .; j_call: TRBJ1-4; d_call: .; v_call: TRBV11-2; cdr3_aa: CASSLVFDNEKLFF; cdr3_nt: TGTGCCAGCAGCTTAGTGTTCGACAACGAAAAACTGTTTTTT
clone_size: .; j_call: TRBJ1-6; d_call: .; v_call: TRBV4-3; cdr3_aa: CASSQDPRDYNSPLHF; cdr3_nt: TGCGCCAGCAGCCAAGATCCGCGGGATTATAATTCACCCCTCCACTTT
clone_size: once; j_call: TRBJ2-7; d_call: TRBD2; v_call: TRBV7-9; cdr3_aa: CASSTGLAAYEQYF; cdr3_nt: TGTGCCAGCAGCACGGGACTAGCCGCATACGAGCAGTACTTC
clone_size: .; j_call: TRBJ2-3; d_call: .; v_call: TRBV4-1; cdr3_aa: CASSHLRGTDTQYF; cdr3_nt: TGCGCCAGCAGCCACCTTAGAGGAACAGATACGCAGTATTTT
clone_size: .; j_call: TRBJ1-1; d_call: .; v_call: TRBV7-3; cdr3_aa: CASSLGGGTEAFF; cdr3_nt: TGTGCCAGCAGCCTAGGAGGAGGGACTGAAGCTTTCTTT
clone_size: .; j_call: TRBJ2-3; d_call: .; v_call: TRBV7-9; cdr3_aa: CASSLVGSSTDTQYF; cdr3_nt: TGTGCCAGCAGCTTAGTTGGTTCCAGCACAGATACGCAGTATTTT
clone_size: .; j_call: TRBJ1-1; d_call: .; v_call: TRBV5-6; cdr3_aa: CASSPLRVGNTEAFF; cdr3_nt: TGTGCCAGCAGCCCTCTGAGGGTGGGGAACACTGAAGCTTTCTTT
clone_size: .; j_call: TRBJ2-1; d_call: .; v_call: TRBV5-6; cdr3_aa: CASSLELYNEQFF; cdr3_nt: TGTGCCAGCAGCTTGGAACTTTACAATGAGCAGTTCTTC
clone_size: .; j_call: TRBJ1-2; d_call: .; v_call: TRBV6-5; cdr3_aa: CASSYSEGVVFGYTF; cdr3_nt: TGTGCCAGCAGTTACTCGGAGGGGGTCGTGTTTGGCTACACCTTC
clone_size: .; j_call: TRBJ2-7; d_call: .; v_call: TRBV5-1; cdr3_aa: CASSLGTGPTYEQYF; cdr3_nt: TGCGCCAGCAGCTTGGGGACGGGCCCTACCTACGAGCAGTACTTC
clone_size: .; j_call: TRBJ2-1; d_call: .; v_call: TRBV19; cdr3_aa: CASTYRDEQFF; cdr3_nt: TGTGCCAGTACCTATAGGGATGAGCAGTTCTTC
clone_size: .; j_call: TRBJ2-7; d_call: TRBD2; v_call: TRBV18; cdr3_aa: CASSPGSGIHEQYF; cdr3_nt: TGTGCCAGCTCACCAGGGAGCGGGATCCACGAGCAGTACTTC
clone_size: .; j_call: TRBJ2-7; d_call: TRBD1; v_call: TRBV6-5; cdr3_aa: CASSSPGQGAREQYF; cdr3_nt: TGTGCCAGCAGTTCGCCGGGACAGGGGGCTCGTGAGCAGTACTTC
clone_size: .; j_call: TRBJ2-7; d_call: .; v_call: TRBV30; cdr3_aa: CAWSVPGLNYEQYF; cdr3_nt: TGTGCCTGGAGTGTCCCCGGACTAAACTACGAGCAGTACTTC
clone_size: once; j_call: TRBJ2-7; d_call: .; v_call: TRBV27; cdr3_aa: CASSLRAGNYEQYF; cdr3_nt: TGTGCCAGCAGTTTAAGGGCAGGGAACTACGAGCAGTACTTC
clone_size: .; j_call: TRBJ2-7; d_call: .; v_call: TRBV7-8; cdr3_aa: CASSLSSSREQYF; cdr3_nt: TGTGCCAGCAGCCTTTCCTCGAGCCGCGAGCAGTACTTC
clone_size: .; j_call: TRBJ1-5; d_call: TRBD1; v_call: TRBV28; cdr3_aa: CASSTAPTGGGNQPQHF; cdr3_nt: TGTGCCAGCAGTACCGCGCCGACAGGGGGCGGGAATCAGCCCCAGCATTTT
clone_size: .; j_call: TRBJ2-1; d_call: .; v_call: TRBV27; cdr3_aa: CASGGSTVDEQFF; cdr3_nt: TGTGCCAGTGGGGGGAGCACGGTCGATGAGCAGTTCTTC
clone_size: .; j_call: TRBJ2-7; d_call: TRBD2; v_call: TRBV28; cdr3_aa: CASQSRTSGTYEQYF; cdr3_nt: TGTGCCAGCCAAAGTAGGACTAGCGGAACCTACGAGCAGTACTTC
clone_size: .; j_call: TRBJ2-4; d_call: TRBD2; v_call: TRBV10-3; cdr3_aa: CAISESLAGVIQYF; cdr3_nt: TGTGCCATCAGTGAGTCGCTAGCGGGAGTGATTCAGTACTTC
clone_size: .; j_call: TRBJ2-7; d_call: .; v_call: TRBV29-1; cdr3_aa: CSVVIGLAAYEQYF; cdr3_nt: TGCAGCGTTGTAATAGGATTGGCAGCCTACGAGCAGTACTTC
clone_size: .; j_call: TRBJ2-7; d_call: TRBD2; v_call: TRBV7-9; cdr3_aa: CASSTRLAGGPHSYEQYF; cdr3_nt: TGTGCCAGCAGCACCCGACTAGCGGGAGGGCCGCACTCCTACGAGCAGTACTTC
clone_size: .; j_call: TRBJ2-7; d_call: TRBD1; v_call: TRBV11-2; cdr3_aa: CASSFDRDEQYF; cdr3_nt: TGTGCCAGCAGCTTCGACAGGGACGAGCAGTACTTC
clone_size: .; j_call: TRBJ2-7; d_call: .; v_call: TRBV25-1; cdr3_aa: CASSGFYEQYF; cdr3_nt: TGTGCCAGCAGTGGCTTCTACGAGCAGTACTTC
clone_size: .; j_call: TRBJ2-7; d_call: TRBD2; v_call: TRBV11-2; cdr3_aa: CASSFWRLAGGYEQYF; cdr3_nt: TGTGCCAGCAGCTTTTGGAGACTAGCGGGAGGATACGAGCAGTACTTC
clone_size: .; j_call: TRBJ2-7; d_call: .; v_call: TRBV5-6; cdr3_aa: CASSLAAAYEQYF; cdr3_nt: TGTGCCAGCAGCTTGGCCGCGGCCTACGAGCAGTACTTC
clone_size: .; j_call: TRBJ1-2; d_call: .; v_call: TRBV4-1; cdr3_aa: CASSQELLANYGYTF; cdr3_nt: TGCGCCAGCAGCCAAGAACTACTAGCTAACTATGGCTACACCTTC
clone_size: .; j_call: TRBJ2-3; d_call: .; v_call: TRBV27; cdr3_aa: CASSLIRGLLTDTQYF; cdr3_nt: TGTGCCAGCAGTTTAATAAGAGGTTTACTCACAGATACGCAGTATTTT
clone_size: .; j_call: TRBJ2-2; d_call: .; v_call: TRBV15; cdr3_aa: CATSRERGNTGELFF; cdr3_nt: TGTGCCACCAGCAGGGAAAGGGGGAACACCGGGGAGCTGTTTTTT
clone_size: .; j_call: TRBJ2-2; d_call: TRBD1; v_call: TRBV5-4; cdr3_aa: CASRSRDRDTGELFF; cdr3_nt: TGTGCCAGCAGGTCACGGGACAGGGACACCGGGGAGCTGTTTTTT
clone_size: .; j_call: TRBJ2-7; d_call: .; v_call: TRBV7-6; cdr3_aa: CASSSQAYEQYF; cdr3_nt: TGTGCCAGCAGCTCGCAGGCATACGAGCAGTACTTC
clone_size: .; j_call: TRBJ2-2; d_call: .; v_call: TRBV13; cdr3_aa: CASSLGLRTAGELFF; cdr3_nt: TGTGCCAGCAGCTTAGGCCTAAGAACAGCCGGGGAGCTGTTTTTT
clone_size: .; j_call: TRBJ2-1; d_call: .; v_call: TRBV5-1; cdr3_aa: CASTRGREQFF; cdr3_nt: TGCGCCAGCACTCGAGGGCGGGAGCAGTTCTTC
clone_size: .; j_call: TRBJ1-4; d_call: .; v_call: TRBV13; cdr3_aa: CASSENRDPEEKLFF; cdr3_nt: TGTGCCAGCAGCGAAAACCGGGATCCAGAGGAAAAACTGTTTTTT
clone_size: .; j_call: TRBJ2-7; d_call: TRBD1; v_call: TRBV9; cdr3_aa: CASSVTGTGISSSYEQYF; cdr3_nt: TGTGCCAGCAGCGTAACCGGGACAGGGATCTCGAGCTCCTACGAGCAGTACTTC
clone_size: .; j_call: TRBJ2-7; d_call: TRBD1; v_call: TRBV19; cdr3_aa: CASSIGQGPSYEQYF; cdr3_nt: TGTGCCAGTAGTATAGGACAGGGGCCCTCCTACGAGCAGTACTTC
clone_size: .; j_call: TRBJ2-3; d_call: .; v_call: TRBV27; cdr3_aa: CASSLAGASTDTQYF; cdr3_nt: TGTGCCAGCAGTTTGGCAGGGGCTAGCACAGATACGCAGTATTTT
clone_size: .; j_call: TRBJ2-4; d_call: .; v_call: TRBV28; cdr3_aa: CASSGGPKNIQYF; cdr3_nt: TGTGCCAGCAGTGGGGGCCCCAAAAACATTCAGTACTTC
clone_size: .; j_call: TRBJ2-5; d_call: TRBD1; v_call: TRBV28; cdr3_aa: CASRTGVRETQYF; cdr3_nt: TGTGCCAGCAGGACAGGGGTGAGGGAGACCCAGTACTTC